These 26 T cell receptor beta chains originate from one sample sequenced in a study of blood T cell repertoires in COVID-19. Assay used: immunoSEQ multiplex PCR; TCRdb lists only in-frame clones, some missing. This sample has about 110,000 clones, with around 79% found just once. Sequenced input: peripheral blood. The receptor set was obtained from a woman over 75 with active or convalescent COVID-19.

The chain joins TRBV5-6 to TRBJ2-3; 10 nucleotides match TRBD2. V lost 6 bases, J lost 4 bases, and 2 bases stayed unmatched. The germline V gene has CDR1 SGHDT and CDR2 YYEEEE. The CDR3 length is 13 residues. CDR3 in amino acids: CASNLAGADTQYF. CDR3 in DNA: TGTGCCAGCAACCTAGCGGGAGCAGATACGCAGTATTTT.

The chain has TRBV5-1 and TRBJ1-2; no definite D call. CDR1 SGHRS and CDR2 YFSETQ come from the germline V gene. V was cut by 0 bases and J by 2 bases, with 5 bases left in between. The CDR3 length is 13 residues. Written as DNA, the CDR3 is TGCGCCAGCAGCTTGGAACGGAACTATGGCTACACCTTC. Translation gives CASSLERNYGYTF. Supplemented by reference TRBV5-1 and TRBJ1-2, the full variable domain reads KAGVTQTPRYLIKTRGQQVTLSCSPISGHRSVSWYQQTPGQGLQFLFEYFSETQRNKGNFPGRFSGRQFSNSRSEMNVSTLELGDSALYLCASSLERNYGYTFGSGTRLTVV.

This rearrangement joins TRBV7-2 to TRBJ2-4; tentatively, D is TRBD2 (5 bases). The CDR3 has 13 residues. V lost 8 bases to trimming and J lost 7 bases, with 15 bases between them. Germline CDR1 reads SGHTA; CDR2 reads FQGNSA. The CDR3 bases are TGTGCCAGCGCCGGGAACCCAACTAACATTCAGTACTTC. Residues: CASAGNPTNIQYF.

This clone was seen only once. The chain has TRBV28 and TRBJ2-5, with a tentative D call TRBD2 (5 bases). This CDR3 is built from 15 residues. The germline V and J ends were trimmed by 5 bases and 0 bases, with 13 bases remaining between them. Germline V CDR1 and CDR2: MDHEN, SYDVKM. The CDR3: CASSPRTWYQETQYF. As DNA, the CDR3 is TGTGCCAGCAGTCCGCGGACTTGGTACCAAGAGACCCAGTACTTC.

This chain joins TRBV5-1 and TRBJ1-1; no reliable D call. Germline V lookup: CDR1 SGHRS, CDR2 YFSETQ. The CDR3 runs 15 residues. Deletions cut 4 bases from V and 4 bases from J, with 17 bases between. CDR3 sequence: CASSNPSGLSTEAFF. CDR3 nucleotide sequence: TGCGCCAGCAGCAACCCGTCCGGGTTGTCCACTGAAGCTTTCTTT.

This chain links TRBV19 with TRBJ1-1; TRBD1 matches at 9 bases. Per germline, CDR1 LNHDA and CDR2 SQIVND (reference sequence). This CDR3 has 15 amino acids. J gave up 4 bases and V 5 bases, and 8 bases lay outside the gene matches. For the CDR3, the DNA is TGTGCCAGTAGTCCGGCGGGACAGGGACTCACTGAAGCTTTCTTT. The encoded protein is CASSPAGQGLTEAFF.

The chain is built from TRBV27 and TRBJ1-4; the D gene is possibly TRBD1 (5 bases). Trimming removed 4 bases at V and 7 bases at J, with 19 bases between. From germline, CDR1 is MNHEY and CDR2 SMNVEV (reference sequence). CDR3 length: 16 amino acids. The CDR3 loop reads CASSYALQVKVEKLFF. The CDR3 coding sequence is TGTGCCAGCAGTTACGCGTTACAGGTCAAGGTTGAAAAACTGTTTTTT.

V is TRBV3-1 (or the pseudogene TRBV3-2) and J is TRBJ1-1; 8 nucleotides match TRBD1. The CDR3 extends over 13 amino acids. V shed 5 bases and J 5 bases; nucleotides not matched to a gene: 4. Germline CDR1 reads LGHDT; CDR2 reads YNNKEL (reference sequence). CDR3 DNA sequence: TGTGCCAGCAGCGGGACAGGAGGAACTGAAGCTTTCTTT. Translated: CASSGTGGTEAFF.

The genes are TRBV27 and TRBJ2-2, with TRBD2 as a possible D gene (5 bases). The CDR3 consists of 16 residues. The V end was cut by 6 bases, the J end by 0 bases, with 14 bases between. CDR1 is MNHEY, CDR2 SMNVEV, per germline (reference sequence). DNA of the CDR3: TGTGCCAGCAGACTATTCGGGAACCCGAACACCGGGGAGCTGTTTTTT. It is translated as CASRLFGNPNTGELFF.

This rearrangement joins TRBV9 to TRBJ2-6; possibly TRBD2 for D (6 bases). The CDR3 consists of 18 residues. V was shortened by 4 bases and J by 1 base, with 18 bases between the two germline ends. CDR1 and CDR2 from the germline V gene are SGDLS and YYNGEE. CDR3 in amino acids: CASSSAIGGGSGANVLTF. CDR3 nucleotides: TGTGCCAGCAGCAGCGCCATTGGAGGAGGGTCTGGGGCCAACGTCCTGACTTTC.

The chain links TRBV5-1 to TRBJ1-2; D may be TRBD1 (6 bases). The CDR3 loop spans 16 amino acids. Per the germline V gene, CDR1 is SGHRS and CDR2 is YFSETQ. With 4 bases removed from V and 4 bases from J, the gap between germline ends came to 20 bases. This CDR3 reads CASSPLGGARLYGYTF. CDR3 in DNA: TGCGCCAGCAGCCCTTTAGGGGGGGCAAGACTCTATGGCTACACCTTC.

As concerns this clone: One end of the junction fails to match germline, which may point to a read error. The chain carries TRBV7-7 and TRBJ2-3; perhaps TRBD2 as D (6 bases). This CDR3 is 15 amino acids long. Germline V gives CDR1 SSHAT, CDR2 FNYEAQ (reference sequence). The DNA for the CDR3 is TGTGCTAGCAGCCAAAACCGGGAGAGCGCAGATACGCAGTATTTT. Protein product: CASSQNRESADTQYF.

The CDR3 sequence: CASSFWGVLGEGKNIQYF. As DNA, the CDR3 is TGCGCCAGCAGCTTTTGGGGAGTCCTGGGAGAGGGCAAAAACATTCAGTACTTC. The chain recombines TRBV5-1 with TRBJ2-4; perhaps TRBD2 as D (5 bases). CDR3 size: 18 residues. Germline CDR1 is SGHRS and CDR2 is YFSETQ. V lost 2 bases and J lost 3, with 21 bases in between.

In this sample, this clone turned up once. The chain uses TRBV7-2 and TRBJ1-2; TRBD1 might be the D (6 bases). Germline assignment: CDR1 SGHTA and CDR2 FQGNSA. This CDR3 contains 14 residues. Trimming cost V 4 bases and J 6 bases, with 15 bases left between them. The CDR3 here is CASSSFRGGDGYTF. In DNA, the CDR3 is TGTGCCAGCAGCTCCTTCAGGGGAGGGGATGGCTACACCTTC.

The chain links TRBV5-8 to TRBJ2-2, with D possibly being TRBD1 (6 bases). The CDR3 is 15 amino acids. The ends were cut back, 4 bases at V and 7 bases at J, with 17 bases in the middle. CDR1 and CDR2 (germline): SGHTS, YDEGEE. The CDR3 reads CASSPGHLYGGELFF. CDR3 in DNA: TGTGCCAGCAGCCCGGGACATCTGTATGGCGGGGAGCTGTTTTTT.

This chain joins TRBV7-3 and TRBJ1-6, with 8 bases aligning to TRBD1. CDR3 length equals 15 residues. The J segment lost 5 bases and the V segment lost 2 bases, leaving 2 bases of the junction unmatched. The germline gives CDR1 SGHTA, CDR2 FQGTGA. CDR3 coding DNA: TGTGCCAGCAGCTTACAGGGGGCAAATAATTCACCCCTCCACTTT. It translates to CASSLQGANNSPLHF.

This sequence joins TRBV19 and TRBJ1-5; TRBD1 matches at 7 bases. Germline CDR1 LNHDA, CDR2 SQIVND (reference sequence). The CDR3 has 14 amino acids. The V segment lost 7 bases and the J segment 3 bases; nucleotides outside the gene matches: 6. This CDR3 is CASTRQGLNQPQHF. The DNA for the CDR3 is TGTGCCAGTACCAGACAGGGACTCAATCAGCCCCAGCATTTT.

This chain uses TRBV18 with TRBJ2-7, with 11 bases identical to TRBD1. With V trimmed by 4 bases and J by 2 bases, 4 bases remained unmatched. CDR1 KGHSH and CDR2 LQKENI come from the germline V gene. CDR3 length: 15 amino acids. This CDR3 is CASSRGQGAPYEQYF. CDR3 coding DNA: TGTGCCAGCTCACGAGGACAGGGGGCCCCCTACGAGCAGTACTTC. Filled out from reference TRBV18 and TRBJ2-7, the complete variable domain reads NAGVMQNPRHLVRRRGQEARLRCSPMKGHSHVYWYRQLPEEGLKFMVYLQKENIIDESGMPKERFSAEFPKEGPSILRIQQVVRGDSAAYFCASSRGQGAPYEQYFGPGTRLTVT.

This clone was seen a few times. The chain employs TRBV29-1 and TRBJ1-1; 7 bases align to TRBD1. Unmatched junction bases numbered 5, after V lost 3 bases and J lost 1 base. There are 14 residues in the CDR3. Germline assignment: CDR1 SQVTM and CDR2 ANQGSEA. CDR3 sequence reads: CSVDKDRRNTEAFF. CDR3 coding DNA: TGCAGCGTTGATAAGGACAGGCGGAACACTGAAGCTTTCTTT.

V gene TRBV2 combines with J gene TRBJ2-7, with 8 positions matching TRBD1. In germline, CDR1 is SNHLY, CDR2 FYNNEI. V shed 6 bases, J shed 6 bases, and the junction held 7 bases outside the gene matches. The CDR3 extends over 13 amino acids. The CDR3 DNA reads TGTGCCAGCAGGGGCAGGGGGCGCTCCGAGCAGTACTTC. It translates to CASRGRGRSEQYF.

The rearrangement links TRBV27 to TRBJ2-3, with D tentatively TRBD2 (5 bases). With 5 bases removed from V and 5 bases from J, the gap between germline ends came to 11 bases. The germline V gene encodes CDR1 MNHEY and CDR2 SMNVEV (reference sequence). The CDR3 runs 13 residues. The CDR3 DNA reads TGTGCCAGCAGTACCTTAGCGTTAGATACGCAGTATTTT. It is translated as CASSTLALDTQYF.

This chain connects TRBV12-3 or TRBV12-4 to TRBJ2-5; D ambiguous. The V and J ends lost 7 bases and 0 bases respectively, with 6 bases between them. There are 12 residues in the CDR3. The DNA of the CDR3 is TGTGCCAGCACGCGAAACCAAGAGACCCAGTACTTC. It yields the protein CASTRNQETQYF.

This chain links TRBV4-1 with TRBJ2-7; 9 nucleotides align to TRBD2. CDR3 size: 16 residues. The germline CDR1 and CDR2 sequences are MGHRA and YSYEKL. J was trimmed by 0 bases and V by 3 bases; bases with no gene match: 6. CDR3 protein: CASSQFSGSPSYEQYF. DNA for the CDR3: TGCGCCAGCAGCCAGTTTAGCGGGAGCCCCTCCTACGAGCAGTACTTC.

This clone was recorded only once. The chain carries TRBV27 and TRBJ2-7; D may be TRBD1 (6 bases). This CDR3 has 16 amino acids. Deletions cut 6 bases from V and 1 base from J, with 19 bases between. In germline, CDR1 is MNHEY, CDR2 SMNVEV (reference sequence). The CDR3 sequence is CASRVQGQLPSYEQYF. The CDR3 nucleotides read TGTGCCAGCAGGGTTCAAGGACAGTTACCTTCCTACGAGCAGTACTTC.

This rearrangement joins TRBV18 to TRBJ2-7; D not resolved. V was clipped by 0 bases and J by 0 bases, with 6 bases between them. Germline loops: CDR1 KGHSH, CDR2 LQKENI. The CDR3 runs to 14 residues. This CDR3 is CASSPPLSSYEQYF. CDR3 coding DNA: TGTGCCAGCTCACCACCGTTGAGCTCCTACGAGCAGTACTTC.

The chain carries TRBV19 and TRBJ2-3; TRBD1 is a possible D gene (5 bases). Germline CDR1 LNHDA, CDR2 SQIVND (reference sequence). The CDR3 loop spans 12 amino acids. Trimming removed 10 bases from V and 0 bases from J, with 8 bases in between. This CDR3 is CATTGSTDTQYF. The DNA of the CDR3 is TGTGCCACTACAGGCAGCACAGATACGCAGTATTTT.